Presented here are 10 T cell receptor beta chains from one specimen sequenced in a study of blood T cell repertoires in COVID-19 (dated by TCRdb to about 2020). Receptors were amplified or captured by the immunoSEQ multiplex PCR assay. TCRdb re-hosts the immuneACCESS table, in-frame sequences only. Its copies lack some clones; in the studies checked, an unresolved V gene accounts for under half of them, and the cause for the rest is not known. Recorded for this sample are 200,000 to 250,000 clones; approximately 84% of them occurred a single time. In total, the top ten clones hold roughly 10% of the sample. The sequenced material came from peripheral blood. These receptors came from a man aged 50-59 years with COVID-19, enrolled during active disease.

The chain links TRBV6-4 to TRBJ2-1, with TRBD2 matching 8 bases. The V segment lost 7 bases and the J segment 9 bases; nucleotides outside the gene matches: 5. The CDR3 loop spans 12 amino acids. Germline values: CDR1 MRHNA, CDR2 SNTAGT. The CDR3 protein is CASKAGDGEQFF. The CDR3 nucleotides are TGTGCCAGCAAAGCGGGAGATGGTGAGCAGTTCTTC.

V and J are TRBV3-1 (or the pseudogene TRBV3-2) and TRBJ2-1; TRBD2 might be the D (6 bases). Germline loops: CDR1 LGHDT, CDR2 YNNKEL (reference sequence). CDR3 size: 16 residues. V was shortened by 2 bases and J by 3 bases, with 14 bases between the two germline ends. Here the CDR3 reads CASSQMVGGNYNEQFF. CDR3 sequence (DNA): TGTGCCAGCAGCCAAATGGTCGGGGGAAACTACAATGAGCAGTTCTTC.

This clone appeared a few times. The chain couples TRBV5-1 to TRBJ2-2, with 11 bases aligning to TRBD2. V lost 3 bases and J lost 1; bases outside the gene matches: 8. The CDR3 loop spans 18 amino acids. Germline CDR1 is SGHRS and CDR2 is YFSETQ. The CDR3 coding sequence is TGCGCCAGCAGCTGGCCACTAGCGGGAGAGTTGAACACCGGGGAGCTGTTTTTT. As protein: CASSWPLAGELNTGELFF.

V usage is TRBV15 and J usage is TRBJ2-7; possibly TRBD1 for D (5 bases). V shed 0 bases and J shed 3 bases, with 6 bases lying between them. This CDR3 is 13 amino acids long. Germline V CDR1 and CDR2: LNHNV, YYDKDF (reference sequence). The CDR3: CATSRDRGYEQYF. The DNA of the CDR3 is TGTGCCACCAGCAGAGATAGGGGCTACGAGCAGTACTTC. Full variable domain (missing parts from reference TRBV15 and TRBJ2-7): DAMVIQNPRYQVTQFGKPVTLSCSQTLNHNVMYWYQQKSSQAPKLLFHYYDKDFNNEADTPDNFQSRRPNTSFCFLDIRSPGLGDTAMYLCATSRDRGYEQYFGPGTRLTVT.

The genes are TRBV5-5 and TRBJ2-6, with 8 bases that match TRBD1. The CDR3 runs to 18 residues. V dropped 2 bases and J dropped 0; count of bases not matched to a gene: 7. Looked up from germline, CDR1 is SGHKS and CDR2 is YYEKEE (reference sequence). In nucleotides, the CDR3 is TGTGCCAGCAGCTTCTTAACAGGACAGGGCTCTGGGGCCAACGTCCTGACTTTC. Its protein product is CASSFLTGQGSGANVLTF.

The V call is TRBV4-2, the J call TRBJ1-5; 9 nucleotides agree with TRBD1. The CDR3 consists of 16 residues. CDR1 is LGHNA and CDR2 is YNFKEQ in the germline V gene. The trim removed 1 base at V and 3 bases at J, leaving 4 bases unmatched. The CDR3 loop reads CASSQVGTGPNQPQHF. The CDR3 DNA sequence: TGTGCCAGCAGCCAAGTTGGGACAGGGCCCAATCAGCCCCAGCATTTT.

J is TRBJ1-5 and V is TRBV6-2 or TRBV6-3; the match to TRBD1 covers 10 bases. The CDR3 contains 17 residues. With V trimmed by 0 bases and J by 1 base, 3 bases remained unmatched. Germline lookup yields CDR1 MNHEY and CDR2 SVGEGT. The CDR3 DNA is TGTGCCAGCAGTTACTCGACGGGACAGGGGAGCAATCAGCCCCAGCATTTT. It codes for CASSYSTGQGSNQPQHF.

This chain joins TRBV7-9 and TRBJ2-2, with D perhaps TRBD1 (5 bases). Germline CDR1 and CDR2: SEHNR and FQNEAQ (reference sequence). V was pared by 5 bases and J by 7 bases, with 11 bases between. This CDR3 is built from 13 residues. CDR3 sequence: CASSNSGIGELFF. DNA for the CDR3: TGTGCCAGCAGCAACTCAGGGATCGGGGAGCTGTTTTTT. Filled out from reference TRBV7-9 and TRBJ2-2, the complete variable domain reads DTGVSQNPRHKITKRGQNVTFRCDPISEHNRLYWYRQTLGQGPEFLTYFQNEAQLEKSRLLSDRFSAERPKGSFSTLEIQRTEQGDSAMYLCASSNSGIGELFFGEGSRLTVL.

V is TRBV7-2 and J is TRBJ2-1; possible D gene TRBD2, 5 bases. Germline V gives CDR1 SGHTA, CDR2 FQGNSA. The V gene lost 5 bases and the J gene lost 10 bases, with 12 bases spanning the gap. The CDR3 length is 12 residues. This chain's CDR3 is CASSTLLGEQFF. The DNA for the CDR3 is TGTGCCAGCAGCACCCTACTAGGCGAGCAGTTCTTC.

The J gene is TRBJ2-2, the V gene TRBV4-1; tentative D call: TRBD1 (6 bases). CDR1 is MGHRA, CDR2 YSYEKL, per germline. Trimming left V 6 bases short and J 0 bases short, with 14 bases between. The CDR3 is made up of 16 amino acids. The chain's CDR3 is CASSFMRGSNTGELFF. Here the CDR3 DNA reads TGCGCCAGCAGTTTTATGAGGGGGTCGAACACCGGGGAGCTGTTTTTT.